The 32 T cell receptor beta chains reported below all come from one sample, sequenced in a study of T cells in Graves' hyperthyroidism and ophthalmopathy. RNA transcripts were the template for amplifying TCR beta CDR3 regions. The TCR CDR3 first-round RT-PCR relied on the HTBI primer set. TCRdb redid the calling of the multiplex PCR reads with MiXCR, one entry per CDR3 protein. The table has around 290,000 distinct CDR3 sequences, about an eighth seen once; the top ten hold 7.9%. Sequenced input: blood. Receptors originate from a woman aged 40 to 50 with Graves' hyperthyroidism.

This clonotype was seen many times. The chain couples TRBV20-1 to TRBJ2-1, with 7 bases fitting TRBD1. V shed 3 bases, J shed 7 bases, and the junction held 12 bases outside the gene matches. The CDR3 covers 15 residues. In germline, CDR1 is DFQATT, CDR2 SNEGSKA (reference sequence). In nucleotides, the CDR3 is TGCAGTGCTAGTAAGGGACAGCAGCATTCGAATGAGCAGTTCTTC. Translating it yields CSASKGQQHSNEQFF.

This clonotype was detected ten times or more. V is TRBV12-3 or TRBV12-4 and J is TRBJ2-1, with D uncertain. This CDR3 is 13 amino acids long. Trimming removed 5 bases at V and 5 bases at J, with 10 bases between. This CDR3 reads CASSPGFNNEQFF. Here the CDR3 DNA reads TGTGCCAGCAGTCCTGGGTTTAACAATGAGCAGTTCTTC.

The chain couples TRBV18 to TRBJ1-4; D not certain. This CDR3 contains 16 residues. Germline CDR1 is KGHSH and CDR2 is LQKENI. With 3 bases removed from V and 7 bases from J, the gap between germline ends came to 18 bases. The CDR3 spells CASSPPELGSGEKLFF. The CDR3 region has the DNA TGTGCCAGCTCACCTCCAGAACTCGGATCGGGTGAAAAACTGTTTTTT. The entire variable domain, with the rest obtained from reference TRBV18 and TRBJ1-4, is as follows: NAGVMQNPRHLVRRRGQEARLRCSPMKGHSHVYWYRQLPEEGLKFMVYLQKENIIDESGMPKERFSAEFPKEGPSILRIQQVVRGDSAAYFCASSPPELGSGEKLFFGSGTQLSVL.

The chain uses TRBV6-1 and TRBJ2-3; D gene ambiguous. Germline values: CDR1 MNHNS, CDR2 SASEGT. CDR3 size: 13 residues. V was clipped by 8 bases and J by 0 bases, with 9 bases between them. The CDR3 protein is CASWVPSTDTQYF. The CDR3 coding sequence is TGTGCCAGCTGGGTACCTAGCACAGATACGCAGTATTTT.

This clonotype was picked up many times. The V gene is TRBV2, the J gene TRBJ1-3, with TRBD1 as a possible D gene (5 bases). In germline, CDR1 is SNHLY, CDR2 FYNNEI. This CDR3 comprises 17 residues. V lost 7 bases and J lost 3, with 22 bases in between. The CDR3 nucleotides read TGTGCCAGCACCTCTCCCGGGGGGGAAATCCTTGGAAACACCATATATTTT. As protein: CASTSPGGEILGNTIYF.

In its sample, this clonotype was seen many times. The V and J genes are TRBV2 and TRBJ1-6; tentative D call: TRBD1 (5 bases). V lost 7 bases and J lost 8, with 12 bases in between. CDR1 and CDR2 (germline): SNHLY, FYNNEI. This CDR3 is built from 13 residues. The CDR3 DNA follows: TGTGCCAGCACCCGGGGCGTGGATTCACCCCTCCACTTT. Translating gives CASTRGVDSPLHF.

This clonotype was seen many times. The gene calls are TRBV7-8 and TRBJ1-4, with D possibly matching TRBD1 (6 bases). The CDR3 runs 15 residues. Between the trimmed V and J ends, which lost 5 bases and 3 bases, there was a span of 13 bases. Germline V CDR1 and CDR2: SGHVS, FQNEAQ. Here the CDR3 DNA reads TGTGCCAGCAGCCCTCGGGGGGGGCCTAATGAAAAACTGTTTTTT. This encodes CASSPRGGPNEKLFF. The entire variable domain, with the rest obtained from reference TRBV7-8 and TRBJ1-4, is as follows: GAGVSQSPRYKVAKRGQDVALRCDPISGHVSLFWYQQALGQGPEFLTYFQNEAQLDKSGLPSDRFFAERPEGSVSTLKIQRTQQEDSAVYLCASSPRGGPNEKLFFGSGTQLSVL.

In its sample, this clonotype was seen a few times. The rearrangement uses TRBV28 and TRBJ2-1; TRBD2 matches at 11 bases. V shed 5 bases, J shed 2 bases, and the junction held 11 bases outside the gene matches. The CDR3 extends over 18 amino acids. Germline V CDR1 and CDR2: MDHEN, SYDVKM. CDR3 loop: CASSPTDLAGGPYNEQFF. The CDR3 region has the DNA TGTGCCAGCAGTCCTACCGACCTAGCGGGAGGACCCTACAATGAGCAGTTCTTC.

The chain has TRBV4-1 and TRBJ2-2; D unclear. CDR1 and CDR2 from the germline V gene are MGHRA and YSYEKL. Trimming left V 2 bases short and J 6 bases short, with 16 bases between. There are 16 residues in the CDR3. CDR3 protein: CASSQLNLVAPGELFF. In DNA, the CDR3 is TGCGCCAGCAGCCAACTAAATCTAGTGGCACCCGGGGAGCTGTTTTTT.

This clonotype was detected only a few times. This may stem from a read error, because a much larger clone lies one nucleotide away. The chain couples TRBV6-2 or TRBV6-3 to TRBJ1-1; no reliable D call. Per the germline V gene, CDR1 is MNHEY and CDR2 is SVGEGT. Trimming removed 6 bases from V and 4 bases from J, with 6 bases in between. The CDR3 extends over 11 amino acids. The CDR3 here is CASSQITEAFF. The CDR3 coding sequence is TGTGCCAGCAGCCAGATCACTGAAGCTTTCTTT.

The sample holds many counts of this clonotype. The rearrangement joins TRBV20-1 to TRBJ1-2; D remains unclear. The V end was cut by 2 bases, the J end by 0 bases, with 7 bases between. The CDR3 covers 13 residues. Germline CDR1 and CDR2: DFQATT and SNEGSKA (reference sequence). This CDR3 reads CSARPSANYGYTF. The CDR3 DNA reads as TGCAGTGCTAGACCCAGCGCTAACTATGGCTACACCTTC.

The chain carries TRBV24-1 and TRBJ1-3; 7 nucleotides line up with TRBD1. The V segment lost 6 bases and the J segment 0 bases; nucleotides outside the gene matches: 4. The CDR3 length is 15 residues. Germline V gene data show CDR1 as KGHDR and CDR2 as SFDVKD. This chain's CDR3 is CATSWTGLSGNTIYF. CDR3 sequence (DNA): TGTGCCACCAGTTGGACAGGCCTCTCTGGAAACACCATATATTTT.

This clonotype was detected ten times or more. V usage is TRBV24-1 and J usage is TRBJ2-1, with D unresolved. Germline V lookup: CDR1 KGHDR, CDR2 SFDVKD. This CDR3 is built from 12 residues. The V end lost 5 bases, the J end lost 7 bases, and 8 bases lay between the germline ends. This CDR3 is CATSAPTNEQFF. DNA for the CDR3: TGTGCCACCAGTGCTCCCACGAATGAGCAGTTCTTC.

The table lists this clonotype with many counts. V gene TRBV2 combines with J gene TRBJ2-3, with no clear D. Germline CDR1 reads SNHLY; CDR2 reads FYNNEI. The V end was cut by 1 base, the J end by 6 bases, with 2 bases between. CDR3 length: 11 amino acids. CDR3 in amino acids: CASSEGDTQYF. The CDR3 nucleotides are TGTGCCAGCAGTGAAGGGGATACGCAGTATTTT.

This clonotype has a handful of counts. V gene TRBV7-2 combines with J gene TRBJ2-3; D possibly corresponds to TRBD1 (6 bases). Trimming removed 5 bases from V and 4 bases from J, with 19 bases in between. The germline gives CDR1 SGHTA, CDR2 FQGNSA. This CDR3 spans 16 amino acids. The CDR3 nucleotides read TGTGCCAGCAGCGTACAGGGTGCAAACACGGCAGATACGCAGTATTTT. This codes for CASSVQGANTADTQYF.

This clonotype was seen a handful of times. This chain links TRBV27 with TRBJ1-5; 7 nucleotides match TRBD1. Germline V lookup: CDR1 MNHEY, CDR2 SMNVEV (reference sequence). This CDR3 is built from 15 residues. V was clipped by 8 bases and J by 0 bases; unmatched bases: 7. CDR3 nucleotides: TGTGCCAGCGCCCCCGGGACAGCTAGCAATCAGCCCCAGCATTTT. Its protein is CASAPGTASNQPQHF.

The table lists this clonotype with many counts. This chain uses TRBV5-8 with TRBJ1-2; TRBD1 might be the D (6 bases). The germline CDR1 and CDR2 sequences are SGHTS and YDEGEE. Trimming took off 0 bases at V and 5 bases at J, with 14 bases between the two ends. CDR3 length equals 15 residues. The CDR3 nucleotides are TGTGCCAGCAGCTTGGGACAGGCCTTAGCTTATGGCTACACCTTC. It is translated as CASSLGQALAYGYTF. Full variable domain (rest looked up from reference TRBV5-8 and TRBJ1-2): EAGVTQSPTHLIKTRGQQATLRCSPISGHTSVYWYQQALGLGLQFLLWYDEGEERNRGNFPPRFSGRQFPNYSSELNVNALELEDSALYLCASSLGQALAYGYTFGSGTRLTVV.

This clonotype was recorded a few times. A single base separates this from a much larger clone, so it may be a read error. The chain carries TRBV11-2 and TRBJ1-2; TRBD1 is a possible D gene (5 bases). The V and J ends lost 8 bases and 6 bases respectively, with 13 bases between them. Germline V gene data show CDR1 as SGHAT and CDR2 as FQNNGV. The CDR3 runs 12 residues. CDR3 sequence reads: CASGIQGNGYTF. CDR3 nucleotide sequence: TGTGCCAGCGGCATCCAGGGTAATGGCTACACCTTC.

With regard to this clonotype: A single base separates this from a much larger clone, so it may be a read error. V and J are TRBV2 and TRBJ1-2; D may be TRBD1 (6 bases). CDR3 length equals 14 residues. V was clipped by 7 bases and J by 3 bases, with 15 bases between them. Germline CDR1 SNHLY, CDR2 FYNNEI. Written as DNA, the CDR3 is TGTGCCAGCAACAAACGGGGGGCTTACTATGGCTACACCTTC. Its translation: CASNKRGAYYGYTF.

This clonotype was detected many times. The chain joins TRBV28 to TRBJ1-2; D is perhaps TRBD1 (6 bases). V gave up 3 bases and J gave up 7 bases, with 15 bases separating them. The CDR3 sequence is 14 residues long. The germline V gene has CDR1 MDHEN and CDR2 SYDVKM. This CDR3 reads CASSFPRGTLGYTF. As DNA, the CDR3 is TGTGCCAGCAGTTTCCCCCGGGGGACACTTGGCTACACCTTC.

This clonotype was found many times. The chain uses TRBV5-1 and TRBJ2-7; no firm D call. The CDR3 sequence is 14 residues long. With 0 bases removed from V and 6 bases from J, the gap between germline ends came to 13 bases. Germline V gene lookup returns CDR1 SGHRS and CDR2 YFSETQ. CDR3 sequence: CASSLDSRRGEQYF. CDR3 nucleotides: TGCGCCAGCAGCTTGGATTCCCGACGCGGCGAGCAGTACTTC.

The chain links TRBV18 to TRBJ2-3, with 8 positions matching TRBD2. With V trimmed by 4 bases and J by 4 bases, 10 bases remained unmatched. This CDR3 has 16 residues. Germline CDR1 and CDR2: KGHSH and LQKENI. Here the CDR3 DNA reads TGTGCCAGCTCACTGAAGGGACTAGATGTCCCAGATACGCAGTATTTT. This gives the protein CASSLKGLDVPDTQYF.

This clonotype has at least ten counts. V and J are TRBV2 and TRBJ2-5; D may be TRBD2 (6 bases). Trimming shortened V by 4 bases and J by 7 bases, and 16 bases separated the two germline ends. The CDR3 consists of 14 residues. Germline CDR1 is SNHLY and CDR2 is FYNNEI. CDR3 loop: CASSVGVAAGTQYF. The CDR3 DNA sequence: TGTGCCAGCAGTGTCGGAGTAGCGGCGGGGACCCAGTACTTC. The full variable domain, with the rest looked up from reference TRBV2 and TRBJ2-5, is EPEVTQTPSHQVTQMGQEVILRCVPISNHLYFYWYRQILGQKVEFLVSFYNNEISEKSEIFDDQFSVERPDGSNFTLKIRSTKLEDSAMYFCASSVGVAAGTQYFGPGTRLLVL.

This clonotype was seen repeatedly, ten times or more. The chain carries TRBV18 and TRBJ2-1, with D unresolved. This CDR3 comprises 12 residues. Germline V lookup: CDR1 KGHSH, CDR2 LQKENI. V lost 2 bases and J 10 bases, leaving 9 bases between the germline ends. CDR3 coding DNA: TGTGCCAGCTCACCAGACACCAGCGAGCAGTTCTTC. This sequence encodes CASSPDTSEQFF.

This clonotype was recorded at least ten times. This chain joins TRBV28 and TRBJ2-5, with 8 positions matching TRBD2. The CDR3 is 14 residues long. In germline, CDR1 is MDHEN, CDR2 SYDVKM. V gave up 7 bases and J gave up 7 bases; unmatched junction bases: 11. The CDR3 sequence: CASKVLTRGGTQYF. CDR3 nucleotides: TGTGCCAGCAAGGTTTTGACACGGGGGGGGACCCAGTACTTC. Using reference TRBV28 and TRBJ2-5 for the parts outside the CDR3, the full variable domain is DVKVTQSSRYLVKRTGEKVFLECVQDMDHENMFWYRQDPGLGLRLIYFSYDVKMKEKGDIPEGYSVSREKKERFSLILESASTNQTSMYLCASKVLTRGGTQYFGPGTRLLVL.

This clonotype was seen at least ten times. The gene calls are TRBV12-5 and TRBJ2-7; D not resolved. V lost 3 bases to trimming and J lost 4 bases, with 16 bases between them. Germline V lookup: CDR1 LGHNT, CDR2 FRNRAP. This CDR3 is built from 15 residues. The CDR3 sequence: CASGLLRPDPYEQYF. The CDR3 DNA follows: TGTGCTAGTGGTTTACTAAGGCCAGATCCTTACGAGCAGTACTTC.

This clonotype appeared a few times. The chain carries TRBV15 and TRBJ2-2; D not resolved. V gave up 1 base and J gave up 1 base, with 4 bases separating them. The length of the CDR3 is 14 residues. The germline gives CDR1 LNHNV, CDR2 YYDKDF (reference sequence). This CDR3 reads CATSRVGNTGELFF. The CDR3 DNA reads TGTGCCACCAGCAGAGTTGGGAACACCGGGGAGCTGTTTTTT.

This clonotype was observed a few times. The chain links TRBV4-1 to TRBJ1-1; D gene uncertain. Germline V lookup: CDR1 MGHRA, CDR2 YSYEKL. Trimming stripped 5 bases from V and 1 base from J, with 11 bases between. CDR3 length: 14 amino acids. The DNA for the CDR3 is TGCGCCAGCAGCGCCCTGTCCGGGAACACTGAAGCTTTCTTT. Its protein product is CASSALSGNTEAFF.

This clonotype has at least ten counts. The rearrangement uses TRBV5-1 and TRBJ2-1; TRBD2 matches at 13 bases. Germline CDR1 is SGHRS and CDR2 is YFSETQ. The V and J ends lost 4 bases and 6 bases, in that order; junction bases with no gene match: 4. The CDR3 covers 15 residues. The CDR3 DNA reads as TGCGCCAGCAGCCATGGACTAGCGGGAGTCAATGAGCAGTTCTTC. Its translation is CASSHGLAGVNEQFF.

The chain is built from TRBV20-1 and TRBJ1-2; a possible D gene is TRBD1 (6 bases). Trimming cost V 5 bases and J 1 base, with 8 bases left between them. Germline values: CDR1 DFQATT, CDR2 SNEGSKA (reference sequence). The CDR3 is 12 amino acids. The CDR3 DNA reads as TGCAGTGCTGGACAGTATAACTATGGCTACACCTTC. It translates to CSAGQYNYGYTF.

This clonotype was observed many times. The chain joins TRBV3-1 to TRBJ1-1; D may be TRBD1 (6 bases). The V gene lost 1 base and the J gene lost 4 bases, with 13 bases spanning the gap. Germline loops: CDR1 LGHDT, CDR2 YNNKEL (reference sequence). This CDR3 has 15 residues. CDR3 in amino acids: CASSQAGGRSTEAFF. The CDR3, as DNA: TGTGCCAGCAGCCAAGCTGGGGGCAGGAGCACTGAAGCTTTCTTT.

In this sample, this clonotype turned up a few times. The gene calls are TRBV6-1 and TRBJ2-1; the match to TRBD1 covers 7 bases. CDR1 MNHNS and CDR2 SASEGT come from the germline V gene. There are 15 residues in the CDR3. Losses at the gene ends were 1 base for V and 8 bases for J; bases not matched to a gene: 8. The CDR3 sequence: CASSEVARGRDEQFF. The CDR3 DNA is TGTGCCAGCAGTGAAGTGGCCAGGGGGAGAGATGAGCAGTTCTTC.